This TCR beta chain appears in the sequencing data of a study of PD-1 blockade in mismatch repair-deficient tumors. Method: immunoSEQ multiplex PCR; TCRdb's copy keeps in-frame clones and lacks some. The data show roughly 130,000 clones, more than 70% seen once. Germline CDR1 reads SGHDN; CDR2 reads FVKESK. V lost 5 bases, J lost 3 bases, and 5 bases stayed unmatched. CDR3 length: 14 amino acids. V and J are TRBV14 and TRBJ2-5; 8 nucleotides match TRBD2. This sequence originates from an adult with mismatch repair-deficient cancer. Sequenced material: peripheral blood, taken 72 weeks after starting pembrolizumab. The CDR3 here is CASSSREGEETQYF. In DNA, the CDR3 is TGTGCCAGCAGCTCCCGGGAGGGGGAAGAGACCCAGTACTTC.